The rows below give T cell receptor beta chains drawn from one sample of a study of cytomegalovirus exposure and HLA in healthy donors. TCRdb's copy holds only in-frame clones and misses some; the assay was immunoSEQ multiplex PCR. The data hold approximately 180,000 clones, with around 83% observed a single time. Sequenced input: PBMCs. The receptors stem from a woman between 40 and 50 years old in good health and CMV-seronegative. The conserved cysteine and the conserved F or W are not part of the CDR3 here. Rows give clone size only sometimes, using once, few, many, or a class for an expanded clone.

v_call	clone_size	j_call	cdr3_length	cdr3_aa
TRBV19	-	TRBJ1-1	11	ASRGEMNTEAF
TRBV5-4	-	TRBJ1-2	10	ASSQGQYGYT
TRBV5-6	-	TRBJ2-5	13	ASSSGLAGAETQY
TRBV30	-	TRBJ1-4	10	AWSVLNEKLF
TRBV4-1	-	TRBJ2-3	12	ASSPSGGQDTQY
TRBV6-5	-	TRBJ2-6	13	ASSYSGAGANVLT
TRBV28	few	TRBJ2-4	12	ASSPRGQLNIQY
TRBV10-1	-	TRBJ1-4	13	ASSDTAATNEKLF
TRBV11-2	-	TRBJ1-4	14	ASSPQPGQSNEKLF
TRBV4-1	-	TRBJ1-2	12	ASSQPPRGGGYT
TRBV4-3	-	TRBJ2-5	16	ASSQDVPRGWSQETQY
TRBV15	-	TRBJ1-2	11	ATSRDRVGGYT
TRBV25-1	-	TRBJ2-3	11	ASSEINRDTQY
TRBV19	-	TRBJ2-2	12	ASTGGLGAGELF
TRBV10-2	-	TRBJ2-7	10	ASSQEFYEQY
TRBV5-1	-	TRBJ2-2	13	ASSFGDRNTGELF
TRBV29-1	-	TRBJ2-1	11	SVEVESGNEQF
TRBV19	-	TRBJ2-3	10	ASTVNGGTQY
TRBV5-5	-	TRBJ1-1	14	ASSLGAGGMNTEAF
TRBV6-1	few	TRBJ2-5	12	ASLNDRDQETQY
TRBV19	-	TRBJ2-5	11	ASTTSGKETQY
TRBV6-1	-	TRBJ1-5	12	ASTPGRVGQPQH
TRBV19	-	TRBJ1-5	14	ASSLSGTGINQPQH
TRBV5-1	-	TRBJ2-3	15	ASSLDTLAGSTDTQY
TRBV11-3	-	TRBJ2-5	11	ASTGGPQETQY
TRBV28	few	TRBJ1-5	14	ASSQISTGGIQPQH
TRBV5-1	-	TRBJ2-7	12	ASSLSGGAYEQY
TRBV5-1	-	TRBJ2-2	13	ASSLDPVTTGELF
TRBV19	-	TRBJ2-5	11	ASSADREETQY
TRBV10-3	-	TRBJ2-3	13	ATDGLAGASDTQY
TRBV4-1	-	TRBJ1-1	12	ASSQDGGNTEAF
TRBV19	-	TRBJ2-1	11	ASSIAQRQEQF
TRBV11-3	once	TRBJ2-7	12	ASSYFRGSYEQY
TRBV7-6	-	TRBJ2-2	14	ASSLDWQGNTGELF
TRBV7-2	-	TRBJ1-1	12	ASSFTVTAPGAF
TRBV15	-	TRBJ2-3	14	ATSRVDGRSTDTQY
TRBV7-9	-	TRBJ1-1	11	ASSPTGQAKAF
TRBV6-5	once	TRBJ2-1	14	ASSSRTSGSPHEQF
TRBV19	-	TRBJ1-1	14	ASSVGTGGMNTEAF
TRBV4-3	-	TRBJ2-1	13	ASSQLAVNYNEQF
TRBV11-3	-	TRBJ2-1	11	ASSFRTFNEQF
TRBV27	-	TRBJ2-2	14	ASSLSPPRVPGELF
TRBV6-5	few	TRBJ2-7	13	ASSYREEGSDEQY
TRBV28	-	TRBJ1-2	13	ASSLGAGYRKGYT
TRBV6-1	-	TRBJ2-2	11	ASSSGHTGELF
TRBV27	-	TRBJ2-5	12	ASLGGIDQETQY
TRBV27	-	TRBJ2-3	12	ASSSQARADTQY
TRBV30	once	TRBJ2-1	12	AWSMGGSFNEQF
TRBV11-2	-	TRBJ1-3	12	ASSPEASGNTIY
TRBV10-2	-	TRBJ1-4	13	ASSERNRAGEKLF
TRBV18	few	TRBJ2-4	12	ASSLGTGPDIQY
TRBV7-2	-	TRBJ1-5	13	ASSFRGLGDQPQH
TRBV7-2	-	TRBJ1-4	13	ASSRGGRESEKLF
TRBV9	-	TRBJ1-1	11	ASSPAVSTEAF
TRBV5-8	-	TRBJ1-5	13	ASSSRLQVAQPQH
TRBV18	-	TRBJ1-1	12	ASSPGTGDTEAF
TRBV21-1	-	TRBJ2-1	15	ASSKPGLACVRYEQF
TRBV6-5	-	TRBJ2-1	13	ASSYGGAGYNEQF